This T cell receptor (beta chain) originates from a study of blood T cell repertoires in COVID-19. Study overall: COVID-19 samples collected from the United States, Italy and Spain covered acute and convalescent phases. PBMCs, B-cell-depleted T cells, or T cells were the source of the cDNA or gDNA that made up the material.

Per the original methods: Researchers report that nucleated cell counts were estimated from reference gene primer amplification. Repertoires were generated with immunoSEQ multiplex PCR, while TCRdb's copy carries only in-frame clones and drops some. V and J calls and clone size are those listed in that table; D and trimming were worked out from the DNA. In the table there are hundreds of thousands of clones, roughly 87% of which are singletons. Sample: peripheral blood. The TCR sequence derives from a man in his late teens or twenties with COVID-19, enrolled during active disease.

DNA of the CDR3: TGCGCCAGCTGCCGCCGACAGGGATATAATGAAAAACTGTTTTTT. Its protein is CASCRRQGYNEKLFF. The chain carries TRBV5-1 and TRBJ1-4; 7 bases are shared with TRBD1. V lost 7 bases to trimming and J lost 4 bases; unmatched junction nucleotides: 10. CDR1 is SGHRS and CDR2 is YFSETQ in the germline V gene. The CDR3 contains 15 residues.